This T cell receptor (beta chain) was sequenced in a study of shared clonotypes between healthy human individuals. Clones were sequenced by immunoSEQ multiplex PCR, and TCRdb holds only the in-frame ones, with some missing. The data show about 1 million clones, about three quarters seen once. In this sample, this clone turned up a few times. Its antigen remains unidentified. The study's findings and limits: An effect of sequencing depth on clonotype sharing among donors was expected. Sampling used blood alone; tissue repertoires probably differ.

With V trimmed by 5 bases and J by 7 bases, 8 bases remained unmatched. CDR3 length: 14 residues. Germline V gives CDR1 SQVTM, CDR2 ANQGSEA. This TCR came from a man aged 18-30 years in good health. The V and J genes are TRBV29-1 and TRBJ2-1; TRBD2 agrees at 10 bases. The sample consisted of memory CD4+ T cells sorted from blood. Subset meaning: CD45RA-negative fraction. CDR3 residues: CSVNTLAGRNEQFF. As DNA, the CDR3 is TGCAGCGTTAATACACTAGCGGGACGGAATGAGCAGTTCTTC.